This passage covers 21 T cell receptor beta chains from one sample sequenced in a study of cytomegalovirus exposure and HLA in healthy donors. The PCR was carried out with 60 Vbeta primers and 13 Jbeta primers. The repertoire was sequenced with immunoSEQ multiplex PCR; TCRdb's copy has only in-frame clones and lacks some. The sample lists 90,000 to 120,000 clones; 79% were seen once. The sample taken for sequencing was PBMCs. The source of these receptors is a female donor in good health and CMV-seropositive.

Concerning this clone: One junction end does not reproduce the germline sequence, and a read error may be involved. The CDR3 here is CASSQEGTGANGLTF. Written as DNA, the CDR3 is TGTGCCAGCAGTCAAGAGGGGACTGGGGCCAACGGCCTGACTTTC. The chain has TRBV28 and TRBJ2-6, with TRBD2 as a possible D gene (6 bases). Germline V gene data show CDR1 as MDHEN and CDR2 as SYDVKM. The CDR3 runs to 15 residues.

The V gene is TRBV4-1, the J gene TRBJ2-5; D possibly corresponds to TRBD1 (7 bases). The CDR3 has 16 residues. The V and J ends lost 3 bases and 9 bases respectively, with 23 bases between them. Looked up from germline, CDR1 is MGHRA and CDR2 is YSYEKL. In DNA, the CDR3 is TGCGCCAGCAGCCACCCCCCAGGGGGGACTCCTAGGGCCCAGTACTTC. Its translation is CASSHPPGGTPRAQYF.

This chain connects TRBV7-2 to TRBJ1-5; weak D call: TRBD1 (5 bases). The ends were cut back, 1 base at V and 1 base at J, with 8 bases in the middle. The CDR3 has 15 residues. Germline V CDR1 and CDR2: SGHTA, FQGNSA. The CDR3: CASSLGSGSNQPQHF. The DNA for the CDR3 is TGTGCCAGCAGCTTAGGGTCAGGGAGCAATCAGCCCCAGCATTTT. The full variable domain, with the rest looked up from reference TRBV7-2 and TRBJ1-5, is GAGVSQSPSNKVTEKGKDVELRCDPISGHTALYWYRQSLGQGLEFLIYFQGNSAPDKSGLPSDRFSAERTGGSVSTLTIQRTQQEDSAVYLCASSLGSGSNQPQHFGDGTRLSIL.

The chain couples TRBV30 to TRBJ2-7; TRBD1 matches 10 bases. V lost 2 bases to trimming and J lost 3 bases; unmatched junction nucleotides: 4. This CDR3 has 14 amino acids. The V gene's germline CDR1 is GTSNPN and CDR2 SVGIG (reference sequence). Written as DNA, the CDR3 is TGTGCCTGGAGTACCGGGACAGGGGACTACGAGCAGTACTTC. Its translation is CAWSTGTGDYEQYF.

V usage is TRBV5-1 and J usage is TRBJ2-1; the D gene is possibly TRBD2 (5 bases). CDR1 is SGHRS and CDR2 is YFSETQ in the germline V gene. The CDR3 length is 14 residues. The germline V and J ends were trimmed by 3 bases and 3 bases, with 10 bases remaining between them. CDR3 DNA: TGCGCCAGCAGCTCTGGGAGTGGCTACAATGAGCAGTTCTTC. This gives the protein CASSSGSGYNEQFF.

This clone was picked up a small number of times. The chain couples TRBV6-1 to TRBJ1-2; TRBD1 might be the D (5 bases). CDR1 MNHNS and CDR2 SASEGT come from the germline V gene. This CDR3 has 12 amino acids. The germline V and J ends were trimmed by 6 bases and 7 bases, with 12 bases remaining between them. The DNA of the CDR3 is TGTGCCAGCAGCCACGGAGGGGTTGGCTACACCTTC. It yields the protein CASSHGGVGYTF.

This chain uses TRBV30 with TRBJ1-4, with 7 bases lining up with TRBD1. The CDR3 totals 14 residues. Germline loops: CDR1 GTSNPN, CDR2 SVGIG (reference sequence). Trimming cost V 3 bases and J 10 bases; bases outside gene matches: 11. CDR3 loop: CAWSKTGLEGKLFF. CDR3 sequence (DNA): TGTGCCTGGAGCAAGACAGGGTTGGAGGGAAAACTGTTTTTT.

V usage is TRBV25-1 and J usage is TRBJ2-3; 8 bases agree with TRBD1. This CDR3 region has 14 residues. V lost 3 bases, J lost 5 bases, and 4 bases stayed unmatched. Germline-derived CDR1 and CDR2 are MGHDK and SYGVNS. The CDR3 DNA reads TGTGCCAGCAGTGACCAGGGGGCGAAAGATACGCAGTATTTT. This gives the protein CASSDQGAKDTQYF. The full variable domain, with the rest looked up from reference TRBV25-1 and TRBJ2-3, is EADIYQTPRYLVIGTGKKITLECSQTMGHDKMYWYQQDPGMELHLIHYSYGVNSTEKGDLSSESTVSRIRTEHFPLTLESARPSHTSQYLCASSDQGAKDTQYFGPGTRLTVL.

CDR3 DNA: TGTGCCAGTAGTATCGGAGGACAGGGCAACTATGGCTACACCTTC. The encoded protein is CASSIGGQGNYGYTF. The chain uses TRBV19 and TRBJ1-2, with 8 positions matching TRBD1. Germline V CDR1 and CDR2: LNHDA, SQIVND (reference sequence). This CDR3 spans 15 amino acids. The V gene end was trimmed by 3 bases and the J gene end by 2 bases; junction bases not matched to a gene: 5.

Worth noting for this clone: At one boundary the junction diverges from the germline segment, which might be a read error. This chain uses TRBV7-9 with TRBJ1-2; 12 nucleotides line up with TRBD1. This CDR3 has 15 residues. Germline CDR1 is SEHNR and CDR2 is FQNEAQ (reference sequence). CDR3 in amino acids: CSSSPRDRGLDGYTF. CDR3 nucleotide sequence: TGTTCCAGCAGCCCCCGGGACAGGGGGCTGGACGGCTACACCTTC.

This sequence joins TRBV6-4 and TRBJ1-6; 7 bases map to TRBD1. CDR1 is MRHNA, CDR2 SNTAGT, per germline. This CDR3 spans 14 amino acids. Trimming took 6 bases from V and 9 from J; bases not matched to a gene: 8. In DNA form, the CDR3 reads TGTGCCAGCAGCGTCGGGACAGCAGGTTCACCCCTCCACTTT. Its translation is CASSVGTAGSPLHF.

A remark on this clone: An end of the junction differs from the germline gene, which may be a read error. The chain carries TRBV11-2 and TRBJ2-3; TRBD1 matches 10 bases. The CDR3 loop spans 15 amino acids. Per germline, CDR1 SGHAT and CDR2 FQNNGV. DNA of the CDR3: TGTGCCAGCAGACGACCGGGACAGGGGCACCCCACGCGGTATTTT. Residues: CASRRPGQGHPTRYF.

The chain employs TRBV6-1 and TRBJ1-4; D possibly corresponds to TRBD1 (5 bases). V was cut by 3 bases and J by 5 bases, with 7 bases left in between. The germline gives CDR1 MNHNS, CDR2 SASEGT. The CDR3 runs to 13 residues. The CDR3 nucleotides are TGTGCCAGCAGTGACAGGGAAAATGAAAAACTGTTTTTT. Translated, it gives CASSDRENEKLFF.

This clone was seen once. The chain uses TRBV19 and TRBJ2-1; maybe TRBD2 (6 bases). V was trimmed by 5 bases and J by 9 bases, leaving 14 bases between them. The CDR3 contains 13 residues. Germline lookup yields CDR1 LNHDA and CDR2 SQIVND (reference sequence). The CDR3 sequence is CASSFGRTGEQFF. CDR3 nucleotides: TGTGCCAGTAGTTTCGGGAGAACGGGTGAGCAGTTCTTC.

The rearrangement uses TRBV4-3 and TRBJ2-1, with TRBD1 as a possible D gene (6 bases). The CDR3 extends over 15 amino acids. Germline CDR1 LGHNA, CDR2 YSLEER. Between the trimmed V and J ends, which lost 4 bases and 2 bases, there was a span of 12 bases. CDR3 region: CASSPQGGPYNEQFF. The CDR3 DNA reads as TGCGCCAGCAGCCCACAAGGGGGACCCTACAATGAGCAGTTCTTC.

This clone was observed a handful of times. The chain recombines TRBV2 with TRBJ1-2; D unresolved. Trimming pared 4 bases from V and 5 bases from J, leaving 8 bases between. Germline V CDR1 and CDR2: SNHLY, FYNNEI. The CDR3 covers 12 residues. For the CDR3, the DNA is TGTGCCAGCAGTGCGATAGTTTATGGCTACACCTTC. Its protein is CASSAIVYGYTF.

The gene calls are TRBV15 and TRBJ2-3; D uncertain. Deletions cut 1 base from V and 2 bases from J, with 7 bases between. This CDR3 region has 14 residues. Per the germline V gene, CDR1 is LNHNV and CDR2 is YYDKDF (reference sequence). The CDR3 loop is CATSRVADTDTQYF. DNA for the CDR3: TGTGCCACCAGCAGAGTTGCGGACACAGATACGCAGTATTTT.

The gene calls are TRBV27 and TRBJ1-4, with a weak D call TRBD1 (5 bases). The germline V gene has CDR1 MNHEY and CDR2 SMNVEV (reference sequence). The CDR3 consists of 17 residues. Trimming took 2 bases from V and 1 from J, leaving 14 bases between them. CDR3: CASSLQPPGETNEKLFF. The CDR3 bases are TGTGCCAGCAGTTTACAACCGCCGGGGGAAACTAATGAAAAACTGTTTTTT.

The CDR3 nucleotides read TGTGCCAGCAGCTTTAGCCCGGACAGGGCCAATAGCAATCAGCCCCAGCATTTT. Protein sequence: CASSFSPDRANSNQPQHF. The chain recombines TRBV7-7 with TRBJ1-5; 8 bases are a match to TRBD1. In germline, CDR1 is SSHAT, CDR2 FNYEAQ (reference sequence). The J segment lost 0 bases and the V segment lost 3 bases, leaving 10 bases of the junction unmatched. The CDR3 is 18 residues long.

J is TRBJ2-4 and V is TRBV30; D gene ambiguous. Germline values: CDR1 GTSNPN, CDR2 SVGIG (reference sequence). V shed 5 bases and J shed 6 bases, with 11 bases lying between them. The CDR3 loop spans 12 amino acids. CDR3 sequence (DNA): TGTGCCTGGGCGGCCTTGCCAAACATTCAGTACTTC. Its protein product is CAWAALPNIQYF.

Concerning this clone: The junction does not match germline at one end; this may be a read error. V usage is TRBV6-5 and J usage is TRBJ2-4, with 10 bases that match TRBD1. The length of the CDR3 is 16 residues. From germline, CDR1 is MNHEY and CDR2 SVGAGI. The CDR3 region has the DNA TGTGCCAGCAGTTTTAAGACAGGGGGCATCGGAAACAGTCAGTACTTC. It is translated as CASSFKTGGIGNSQYF.